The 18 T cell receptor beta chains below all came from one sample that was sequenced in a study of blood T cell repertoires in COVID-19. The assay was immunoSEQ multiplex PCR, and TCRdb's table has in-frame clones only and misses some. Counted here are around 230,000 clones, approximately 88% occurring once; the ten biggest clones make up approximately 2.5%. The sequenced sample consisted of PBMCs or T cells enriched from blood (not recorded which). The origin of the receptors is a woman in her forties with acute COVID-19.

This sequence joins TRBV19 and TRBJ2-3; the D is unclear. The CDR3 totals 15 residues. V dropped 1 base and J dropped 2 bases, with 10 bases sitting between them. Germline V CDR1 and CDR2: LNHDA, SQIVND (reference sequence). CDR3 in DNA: TGTGCCAGTAGTATAGTGGCATCCCTCACAGATACGCAGTATTTT. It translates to CASSIVASLTDTQYF. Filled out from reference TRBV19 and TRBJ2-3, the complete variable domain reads DGGITQSPKYLFRKEGQNVTLSCEQNLNHDAMYWYRQDPGQGLRLIYYSQIVNDFQKGDIAEGYSVSREKKESFPLTVTSAQKNPTAFYLCASSIVASLTDTQYFGPGTRLTVL.

The CDR3 loop is CASSERITDTQYF. DNA of the CDR3: TGTGCCAGCAGTGAGAGGATCACAGATACGCAGTATTTT. V and J are TRBV2 and TRBJ2-3; no reliable D call. This CDR3 has 13 residues. Germline V gene lookup returns CDR1 SNHLY and CDR2 FYNNEI. V shed 3 bases and J shed 2 bases, with 6 bases lying between them.

CDR3 bases: TGCGCCAGCAGCTCCGGGACAGTCCCCACAGATACGCAGTATTTT. Translated: CASSSGTVPTDTQYF. The chain carries TRBV5-1 and TRBJ2-3; 7 positions match TRBD1. Germline CDR1 reads SGHRS; CDR2 reads YFSETQ. The length of the CDR3 is 15 residues. V lost 3 bases to trimming and J lost 2 bases; unmatched junction nucleotides: 6.

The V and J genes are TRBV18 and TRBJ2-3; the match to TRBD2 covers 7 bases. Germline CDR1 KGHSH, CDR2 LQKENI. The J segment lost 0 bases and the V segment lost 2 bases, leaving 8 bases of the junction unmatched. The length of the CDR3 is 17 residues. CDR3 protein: CASSPFSASGSTDTQYF. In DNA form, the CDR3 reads TGTGCCAGCTCACCATTTTCGGCTAGCGGTAGCACAGATACGCAGTATTTT.

In nucleotides, the CDR3 is TGTGCCAGCAGCTTGGCCAACAGGATCAATCAGCCCCAGCATTTT. Residues: CASSLANRINQPQHF. This chain links TRBV5-5 with TRBJ1-5; D perhaps matches TRBD1 (5 bases). Trimming took 0 bases from V and 3 from J, leaving 10 bases between them. The CDR3 runs 15 residues. Germline V CDR1 and CDR2: SGHKS, YYEKEE (reference sequence).

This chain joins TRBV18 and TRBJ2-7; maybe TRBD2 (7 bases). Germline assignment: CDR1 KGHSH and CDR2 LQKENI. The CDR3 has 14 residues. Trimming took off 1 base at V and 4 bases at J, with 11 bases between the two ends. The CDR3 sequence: CASSPQGGGYEQYV. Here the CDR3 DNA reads TGTGCCAGCTCACCACAAGGGGGGGGTTACGAGCAGTACGTC.

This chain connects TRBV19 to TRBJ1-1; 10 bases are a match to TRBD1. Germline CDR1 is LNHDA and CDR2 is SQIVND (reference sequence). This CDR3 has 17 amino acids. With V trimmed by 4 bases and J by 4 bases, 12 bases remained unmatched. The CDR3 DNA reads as TGTGCCAGTAGTAGGGGACAGGGGAGTCCGAGGGCCACTGAAGCTTTCTTT. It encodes CASSRGQGSPRATEAFF.

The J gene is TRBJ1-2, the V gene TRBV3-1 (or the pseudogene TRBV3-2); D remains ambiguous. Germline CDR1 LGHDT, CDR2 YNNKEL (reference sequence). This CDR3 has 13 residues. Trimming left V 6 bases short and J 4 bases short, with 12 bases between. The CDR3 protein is CASSPTAAYGYTF. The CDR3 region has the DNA TGTGCCAGCAGTCCTACAGCTGCCTATGGCTACACCTTC.

This chain's CDR3 is CASSETSFLDTQYF. CDR3 bases: TGCGCCAGCAGTGAGACTAGCTTTCTAGATACGCAGTATTTT. This chain links TRBV10-2 with TRBJ2-3, with D tentatively TRBD2 (6 bases). Trimming pared 2 bases from V and 5 bases from J, leaving 11 bases between. CDR3 length: 14 amino acids. Looked up from germline, CDR1 is WSHSY and CDR2 is SAAADI.

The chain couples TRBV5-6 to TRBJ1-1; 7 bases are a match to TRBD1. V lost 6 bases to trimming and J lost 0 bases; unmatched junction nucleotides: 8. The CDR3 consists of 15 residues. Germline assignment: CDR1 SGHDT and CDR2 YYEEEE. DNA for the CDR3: TGTGCCAGCATTAGACAGGGCGGGATGAACACTGAAGCTTTCTTT. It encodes CASIRQGGMNTEAFF.

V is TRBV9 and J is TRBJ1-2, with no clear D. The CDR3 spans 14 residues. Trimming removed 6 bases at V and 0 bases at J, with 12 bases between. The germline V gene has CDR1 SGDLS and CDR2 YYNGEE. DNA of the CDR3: TGTGCCAGCACCCGGGCGGGAACTAACTATGGCTACACCTTC. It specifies CASTRAGTNYGYTF.

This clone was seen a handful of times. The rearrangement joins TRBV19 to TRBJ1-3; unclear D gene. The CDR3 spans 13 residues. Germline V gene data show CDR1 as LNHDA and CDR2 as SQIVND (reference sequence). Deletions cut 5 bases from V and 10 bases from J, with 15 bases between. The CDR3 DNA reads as TGTGCCAGTAGTTTGGGAGGCCTCCGGACCATATATTTT. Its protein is CASSLGGLRTIYF.

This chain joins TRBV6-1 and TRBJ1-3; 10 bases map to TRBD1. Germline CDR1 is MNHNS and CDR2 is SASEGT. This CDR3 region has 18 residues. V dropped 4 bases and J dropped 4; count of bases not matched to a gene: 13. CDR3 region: CASSVWRGGQGKGNTIYF. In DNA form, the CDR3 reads TGTGCCAGCAGTGTCTGGAGGGGGGGACAGGGGAAGGGAAACACCATATATTTT.

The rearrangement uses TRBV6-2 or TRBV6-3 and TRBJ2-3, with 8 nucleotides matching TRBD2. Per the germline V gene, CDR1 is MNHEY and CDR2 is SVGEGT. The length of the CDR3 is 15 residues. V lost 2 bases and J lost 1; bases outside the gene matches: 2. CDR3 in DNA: TGTGCCAGCAGTTACCGGGGGGGCGGCACAGATACGCAGTATTTT. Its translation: CASSYRGGGTDTQYF.

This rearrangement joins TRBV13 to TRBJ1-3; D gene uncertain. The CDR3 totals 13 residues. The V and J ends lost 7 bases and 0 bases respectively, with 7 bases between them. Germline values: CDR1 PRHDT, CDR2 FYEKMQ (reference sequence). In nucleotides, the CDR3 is TGTGCCAGCAACGAGTACTCTGGAAACACCATATATTTT. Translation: CASNEYSGNTIYF.

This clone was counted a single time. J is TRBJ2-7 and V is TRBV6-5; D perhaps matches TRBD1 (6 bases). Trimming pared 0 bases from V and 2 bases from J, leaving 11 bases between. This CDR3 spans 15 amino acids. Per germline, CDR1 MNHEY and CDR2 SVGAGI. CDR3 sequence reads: CASSYSRDIAYEQYF. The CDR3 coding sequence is TGTGCCAGCAGTTACTCCCGGGACATCGCCTACGAGCAGTACTTC.

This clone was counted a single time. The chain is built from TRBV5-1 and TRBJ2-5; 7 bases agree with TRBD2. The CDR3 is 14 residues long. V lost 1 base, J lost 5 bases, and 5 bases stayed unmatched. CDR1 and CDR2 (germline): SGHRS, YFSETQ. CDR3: CASSLLGSGETQYF. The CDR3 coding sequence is TGCGCCAGCAGCTTGTTGGGTAGCGGGGAGACCCAGTACTTC.

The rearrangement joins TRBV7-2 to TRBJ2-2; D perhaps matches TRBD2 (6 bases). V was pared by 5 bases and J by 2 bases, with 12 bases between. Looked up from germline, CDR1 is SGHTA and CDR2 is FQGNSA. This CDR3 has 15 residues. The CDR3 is CASSPRGLNTGELFF. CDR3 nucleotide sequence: TGTGCCAGCAGCCCTCGGGGACTCAACACCGGGGAGCTGTTTTTT.